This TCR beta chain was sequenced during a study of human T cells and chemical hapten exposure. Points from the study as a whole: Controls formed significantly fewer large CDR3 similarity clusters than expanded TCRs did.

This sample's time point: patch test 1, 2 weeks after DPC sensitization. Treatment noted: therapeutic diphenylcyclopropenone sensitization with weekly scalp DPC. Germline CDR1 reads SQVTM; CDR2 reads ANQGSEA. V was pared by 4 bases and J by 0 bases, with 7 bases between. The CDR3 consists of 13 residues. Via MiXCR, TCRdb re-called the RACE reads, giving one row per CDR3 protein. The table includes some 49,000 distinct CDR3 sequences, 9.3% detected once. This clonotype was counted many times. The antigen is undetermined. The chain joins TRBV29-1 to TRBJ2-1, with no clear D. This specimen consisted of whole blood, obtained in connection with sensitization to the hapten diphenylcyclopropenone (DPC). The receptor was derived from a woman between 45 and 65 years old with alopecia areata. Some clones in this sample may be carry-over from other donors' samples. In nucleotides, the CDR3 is TGCAGCGTTGGGTCCTTCTCCTACAATGAGCAGTTCTTC. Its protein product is CSVGSFSYNEQFF.